This T cell receptor beta chain derives from a study of cytomegalovirus exposure and HLA in healthy donors. Study findings and constraints: As confirmed in vitro, a few CMV-associated chains were specific for CMV antigens. With later analysis, a missense DCLRE1C variant became linked to TCR beta V- and J-gene trimming.

As regards this clone: What it recognizes is unknown.

It was with 60 Vbeta and 13 Jbeta primers that the PCR ran. Produced via immunoSEQ multiplex PCR; TCRdb's table is partial and in-frame only. The sample lists 57,000 or so clones; about 81% were seen once. The sample taken for sequencing was PBMCs. The TCR originated in a man in his forties or fifties in good health and CMV-seropositive.

The CDR3: CASSPGTGHSPLHF. The CDR3 nucleotides are TGTGCCAGCAGCCCCGGGACAGGTCATTCACCCCTCCACTTT. J is TRBJ1-6 and V is TRBV6-5; 8 positions match TRBD1. Germline trimming cut 6 bases from V and 8 bases from J; bases unmatched to any gene: 6. The CDR3 spans 14 residues. The germline V gene encodes CDR1 MNHEY and CDR2 SVGAGI.